The T cell receptor (beta chain) described here comes from a study of prognosis after radiotherapy for stage I lung cancer. At the level of the study: Stage I non-small cell lung cancer patients were enrolled from early 2018 to early 2019.

From genomic DNA, two-round multiplex PCR was used to amplify TCR beta CDR3. During first-round PCR, primers specific to each TRBV and TRBJ gene were used. TCRdb ran MiXCR on the multiplex PCR reads and lists one entry per CDR3 protein. Found here are around 26,000 distinct CDR3 sequences, more than 45% of them singletons; the top ten hold 14% to 15%. Trimming cost V 7 bases and J 0 bases; bases outside gene matches: 4. Germline V gene data show CDR1 as SGHRS and CDR2 as YFSETQ. This CDR3 spans 14 amino acids. This clonotype has a count of ten or more. V and J are TRBV5-1 and TRBJ2-7; 10 positions agree with TRBD2. The receptor was derived from a donor aged 50 or older with non-small cell lung cancer. Source: PBMCs, taken before or after stereotactic body radiation therapy (not recorded which). The CDR3 sequence: CASSPSGSSYEQYF. CDR3 sequence (DNA): TGCGCCAGCTCCCCTAGCGGGAGCTCCTACGAGCAGTACTTC.